This T cell receptor beta chain was identified in a study of T cells after posttransplantation cyclophosphamide. The study's findings and limits: Later post-transplant blood repertoires were often dominated by donor CD8+ memory clones. After PTCy, TRB diversity resembled that of CNI/methotrexate controls. Tissue-infiltrating T cells from skin or gut overlapped little with blood T cells.

The CDR3 runs to 16 residues. Germline loops: CDR1 MNHEY, CDR2 SMNVEV (reference sequence). TCRdb keeps only in-frame clones here, not all; method: immunoSEQ multiplex PCR. The table lists around 3,400 clones, with no singletons. This clone is deemed medium-sized. Its target is not known. Relative to the germline gene, one junction end is altered; a read error may explain this. Cyclophosphamide on days +3 and +4 followed busulfan-fludarabine conditioning and a marrow graft. This TCR was recovered from a male patient between 25 and 40 years old who received an allogeneic stem cell transplant from a related donor, was CMV-positive, and had acute GVHD only. Part of the T cells may come from the graft donor. The chain joins TRBV27 to TRBJ2-3, with 11 bases lining up with TRBD2. The sequenced sample was PBMCs, obtained after allogeneic stem cell transplant with posttransplant cyclophosphamide. The CDR3 spells CASSLSRLAGRDTQYF. The DNA of the CDR3 is TGTGCCAGCAGTCTATCTCGACTAGCGGGGAGAGATACGCAGTATTTT.